The 5 T cell receptor beta chains below were found in one sample sequenced in a study of blood T cells in healthy people across ages. A sample-barcoded 5' primer and a J-beta primer mix were used in a second PCR of about 7 to 12 cycles. TCRdb called the 5' RACE reads again in MiXCR, with one record for every CDR3 protein. The table has some 920,000 distinct CDR3 sequences, just over 50% seen once; the top ten hold about a fifth. The sample was blood. The receptors were gathered from a woman aged 55-70 years in good health.

This clonotype was seen a handful of times. The chain recombines TRBV11-2 with TRBJ2-1; D possibly corresponds to TRBD1 (6 bases). Between the trimmed V and J ends, which lost 0 bases and 1 base, there was a span of 7 bases. Germline assignment: CDR1 SGHAT and CDR2 FQNNGV. There are 15 residues in the CDR3. DNA for the CDR3: TGTGCCAGCAGCTTAGAACAGGGATCCTACAATGAGCAGTTCTTC. Translating gives CASSLEQGSYNEQFF. Supplemented by reference TRBV11-2 and TRBJ2-1, the full variable domain reads EAGVAQSPRYKIIEKRQSVAFWCNPISGHATLYWYQQILGQGPKLLIQFQNNGVVDDSQLPKDRFSAERLKGVDSTLKIQPAKLEDSAVYLCASSLEQGSYNEQFFGPGTRLTVL.

V usage is TRBV6-5 and J usage is TRBJ2-5, with a possible D match to TRBD2 (6 bases). CDR3 length: 13 residues. The germline gives CDR1 MNHEY, CDR2 SVGAGI. The V end lost 3 bases, the J end lost 9 bases, and 14 bases lay between the germline ends. CDR3 in amino acids: CASSYKTGAPQYF. The CDR3 DNA reads TGTGCCAGCAGTTATAAAACGGGAGCACCCCAGTACTTC.

The chain combines TRBV11-2 with TRBJ2-5, with TRBD2 as a possible D gene (5 bases). The J call is uncertain, as TRBJ2-7 better fits the DNA end. Germline V gene sequence: CDR1 SGHAT, CDR2 FQNNGV. This CDR3 is 14 amino acids long. The DNA of the CDR3 is TGTGCCAGCAGCTCCTGGGGTGTGGGGAGCGAGCAGTACTTC. Amino acids: CASSSWGVGSEQYF.

This clonotype was detected only once. This rearrangement joins TRBV28 to TRBJ1-2; 7 bases match TRBD1. Per the germline V gene, CDR1 is MDHEN and CDR2 is SYDVKM. V dropped 10 bases and J dropped 4; count of bases not matched to a gene: 12. The length of the CDR3 is 14 residues. The CDR3 DNA is TGTGCCACGGAATCACAGGGGACGGGCTATGGCTACACCTTC. Protein: CATESQGTGYGYTF.

The chain combines TRBV9 with TRBJ2-7; 7 bases map to TRBD2. Germline V lookup: CDR1 SGDLS, CDR2 YYNGEE. The CDR3 has 15 residues. V lost 4 bases, J lost 2 bases, and 9 bases stayed unmatched. The CDR3 here is CASSPRDYLAYEQYF. The CDR3 DNA reads as TGTGCCAGCAGCCCTCGGGACTACCTTGCCTACGAGCAGTACTTC.